Listed here is a single T cell receptor (beta chain). These data are taken from a study of radiation and T cells in renal cell carcinoma. Measured with immunoSEQ multiplex PCR; TCRdb has only the in-frame clones, and not every one. The table records 130,000 to 150,000 clones, roughly 90% of them present only once. Time point given: baseline pretreatment blood. The treatment: 15 Gy SBRT to primary tumor, nephrectomy 4 weeks later. This CDR3 is built from 14 residues. With 5 bases removed from V and 5 bases from J, the gap between germline ends came to 13 bases. CDR1 is MNHEY, CDR2 SMNVEV, per germline (reference sequence).

The input for sequencing was blood, taken from a patient whose treatment included radiotherapy and nephrectomy. This chain joins TRBV27 and TRBJ1-5, with a tentative D call TRBD1 (5 bases). The receptor was isolated from a woman in her seventies with renal cell carcinoma. CDR3: CASSVRTSHQPQHF. The CDR3 region has the DNA TGTGCCAGCAGTGTTCGGACAAGTCATCAGCCCCAGCATTTT.